This TCR beta chain comes out of a study of identical twins' blood T cells (dated by TCRdb to the early 2010s). Some background on the complete study: Roughly 50 million Illumina reads were obtained across roughly 12 libraries, of which six were alpha-chain libraries and six were beta-chain libraries. Using next-generation sequencing, the study compared the TCR alpha and beta chain repertoires of three pairs of monozygous twins to assess how genetics influences repertoire formation. Results the study describes overall, beyond this receptor: The study stated that the proposed role of the TCRalpha J segment in MHC recognition during thymic selection needs to be validated by independent studies. The number of shared CDR3 clonotypes between two donors was mainly determined by the product of their cloneset sizes, and twins did not clearly deviate from this trend. Because the twins were raised together, environmental influences could not be ruled out as an explanation for the similarity between twins. Looking at the most abundant TCRbeta clonotypes, every donor had more CDR3 sequences in common with her twin than with unrelated donors. V gene usage, even among non-selected out-of-frame TCRbeta clonotypes, was reported to be markedly more similar within twin pairs than between unrelated donors.

The library relied on 5' RACE. The sequencer listed for this sample is Illumina Genome Analyzer IIx. To prepare the RNA-based TCR cDNA libraries, a previously described protocol was followed, with several modifications. To prevent cross-contamination, sample-specific barcodes were introduced on both ends of each TCR cDNA library during cDNA synthesis and amplification. The published analysis was carried out like this. Each library contained about 2.2 to 3.6 million CDR3-containing reads, and somewhere between about 90,000 and nearly 550,000 clonotypes were identified for each individual. Reads with improper barcode index combinations were discarded, after which clonesets were built for each library with the MiTCR software. While assembling CDR3 clonotypes, MiTCR filtered or rescued low-quality reads and corrected PCR and sequencing errors. Artificial out-of-frame clonotypes were removed by being mapped to in-frame sequences, with one indel in the CDR3 allowed. Similarity in V and J gene usage between donors was calculated as the Jensen-Shannon divergence divided by the mean entropy. TCRdb trimmed public reads at Q25 via fastp, called clones via MiXCR and kept in-frame beta chains. CDR3 protein sequences are deduplicated, and each keeps its most common genes and DNA. The V and J calls and clone size are TCRdb's, not the authors'. The sample contains about 370,000 distinct CDR3 sequences, about 28% of them found a single time. More than 5.5% of the sample is taken by the ten largest.

Six healthy women forming three monozygous twin pairs were used as donors. All three twin pairs had been reared together, and it was thought likely that the same infectious agents and vaccines had been met by these twin pairs. TCR cDNA libraries were prepared from RNA that was isolated from peripheral blood mononuclear cells. The germline V gene specifies SQVTM as CDR1 and ANQGSEA as CDR2. From cysteine to phenylalanine, the CDR3 is 11 amino acids long. The CDR3 DNA has 33 bases and is translated from base 1. This clonotype was seen repeatedly, ten times or more. The target of this receptor is not known. One base away there is no much larger clone; base qualities are not given.

The receptor comes from a woman between 18 and 50 years old in good health. Sequences were obtained from PBMCs. The chain was built from TRBV29-1 and TRBJ1-1, and the D gene may be TRBD1, 5 bases matching. The nucleotide sequence reads TGCACCGCCACGGGACCCACTGAAGCTTTCTTT. This gives the protein CTATGPTEAFF.